Presented here are 11 T cell receptor beta chains from one specimen sequenced in a study of tissue T cells after allogeneic stem cell transplantation. TCRdb keeps only in-frame clones here, not all; method: immunoSEQ multiplex PCR. The sample lists 42,000 or so clones; 80% to 95% were seen once. Sequenced material: blood, taken before transplantation. Receptors were obtained from a woman aged 35-70 years who later had graft-versus-host disease after an allogeneic stem cell transplant.

The genes are TRBV2 and TRBJ1-2; 8 positions agree with TRBD1. V lost 6 bases to trimming and J lost 4 bases; unmatched junction nucleotides: 7. Germline values: CDR1 SNHLY, CDR2 FYNNEI. The CDR3 covers 14 residues. In DNA, the CDR3 is TGTGCCAGCAGCCGGGACAGGACTAGCTATGGCTACACCTTC. It yields the protein CASSRDRTSYGYTF. The variable domain in full, with the rest retrieved from reference TRBV2 and TRBJ1-2, is EPEVTQTPSHQVTQMGQEVILRCVPISNHLYFYWYRQILGQKVEFLVSFYNNEISEKSEIFDDQFSVERPDGSNFTLKIRSTKLEDSAMYFCASSRDRTSYGYTFGSGTRLTVV.

The chain couples TRBV2 to TRBJ2-5; D uncertain. This CDR3 contains 12 residues. Germline CDR1 reads SNHLY; CDR2 reads FYNNEI. The germline V and J ends were trimmed by 6 bases and 5 bases, with 10 bases remaining between them. The CDR3 bases are TGTGCCAGCAGAAGACCCGGGGAGACCCAGTACTTC. This encodes CASRRPGETQYF.

V is TRBV27 and J is TRBJ2-5, with D uncertain. V lost 5 bases, J lost 5 bases, and 15 bases lay in between. CDR1 and CDR2 (germline): MNHEY, SMNVEV (reference sequence). This CDR3 contains 14 residues. In DNA form, the CDR3 reads TGTGCCAGCAGTCCGTCAACGGTCCGGGAGACCCAGTACTTC. Translated: CASSPSTVRETQYF.

V usage is TRBV9 and J usage is TRBJ2-1, with 9 bases that match TRBD2. V trimming: 4 bases; J trimming: 7 bases; junction bases outside the gene matches: 24. This CDR3 has 20 residues. The V gene's germline CDR1 is SGDLS and CDR2 YYNGEE. The CDR3 DNA follows: TGTGCCAGCAGCCCGATGGGGACAGCGGGAGGCCAAAGTATCCGAAATGAGCAGTTCTTC. This translates into CASSPMGTAGGQSIRNEQFF.

This chain's CDR3 is CASSSSMNSPLHF. Here the CDR3 DNA reads TGTGCCAGCAGCTCATCCATGAATTCACCCCTCCACTTT. This sequence joins TRBV5-6 and TRBJ1-6, with D unclear. The CDR3 is made up of 13 amino acids. Germline V gene sequence: CDR1 SGHDT, CDR2 YYEEEE. V was clipped by 3 bases and J by 7 bases, with 8 bases between them.

The chain couples TRBV7-8 to TRBJ1-3; D perhaps matches TRBD1 (5 bases). Trimming shortened V by 5 bases and J by 1 base, and 18 bases separated the two germline ends. This CDR3 comprises 17 residues. Germline V gene data show CDR1 as SGHVS and CDR2 as FQNEAQ. CDR3 protein: CASSPRDRALSGNTIYF. CDR3 DNA sequence: TGTGCCAGCAGCCCAAGGGACCGAGCTTTATCTGGAAACACCATATATTTT.

The rearrangement joins TRBV16 to TRBJ1-6, with 7 positions matching TRBD1. This CDR3 spans 17 amino acids. Germline V gives CDR1 KGHSY, CDR2 FQNENV. The trim removed 6 bases at V and 7 bases at J, leaving 15 bases unmatched. CDR3 DNA: TGTGCCAGCAGTCTTCTCCGCCCCGCAGGGGGGAATTCACCCCTCCACTTT. Its translation is CASSLLRPAGGNSPLHF.

The chain combines TRBV5-1 with TRBJ2-5; maybe TRBD2 (6 bases). Trimming took 0 bases from V and 5 from J, leaving 17 bases between them. CDR3 length equals 16 residues. The germline CDR1 and CDR2 sequences are SGHRS and YFSETQ. CDR3 loop: CASSLDNPGLGETQYF. CDR3 DNA sequence: TGCGCCAGCAGCTTGGATAATCCGGGACTCGGGGAGACCCAGTACTTC.

The genes are TRBV12-3 or TRBV12-4 and TRBJ2-3; D is uncertain. The CDR3 length is 12 residues. V lost 4 bases and J lost 2, with 4 bases in between. CDR3 in DNA: TGTGCCAGCAGTTCCAACACAGATACGCAGTATTTT. Translated: CASSSNTDTQYF.

The genes are TRBV7-6 and TRBJ2-1, with TRBD2 matching over 10 bases. In germline, CDR1 is SGHVS, CDR2 FNYEAQ. Trimming removed 1 base from V and 9 bases from J; junction bases left unmatched: 9. The CDR3 sequence is 16 residues long. This chain's CDR3 is CASSLDPSGSSIEQFF. CDR3 DNA: TGTGCCAGCAGCTTAGATCCTAGCGGGAGCTCGATTGAGCAGTTCTTC. Variable domain in full (rest from reference TRBV7-6 and TRBJ2-1): GAGVSQSPRYKVTKRGQDVALRCDPISGHVSLYWYRQALGQGPEFLTYFNYEAQQDKSGLPNDRFSAERPEGSISTLTIQRTEQRDSAMYRCASSLDPSGSSIEQFFGPGTRLTVL.

The chain employs TRBV7-2 and TRBJ1-1; 9 nucleotides agree with TRBD1. This CDR3 has 14 residues. Germline V gene sequence: CDR1 SGHTA, CDR2 FQGNSA. V was pared by 5 bases and J by 5 bases, with 6 bases of the junction left unmatched. For the CDR3, the DNA is TGTGCCAGCAGCAGTAAGACAGGGGGAACTGAAGCTTTCTTT. Translated: CASSSKTGGTEAFF.